Following are 8 T cell receptor beta chains from one sample sequenced in a study of CD8 T cells in Susac syndrome. The RNA input was roughly 0.45 to 1 ug, and it was reverse transcribed with random hexamers. MiXCR, run by TCRdb on the immunoSEQ multiplex PCR reads, gives a single entry per CDR3 protein. The table lists 150,000 or so distinct CDR3 sequences, 94% of them singletons. Material for sequencing was CD8+ T cells from PBMCs. The receptor set was obtained from a human donor with multiple sclerosis.

The chain is built from TRBV30 and TRBJ2-3; D possibly uses TRBD1 or TRBD2 (5 bases each). The CDR3 has 16 residues. The V gene lost 1 base and the J gene lost 4 bases, with 18 bases spanning the gap. Germline values: CDR1 GTSNPN, CDR2 SVGIG (reference sequence). For the CDR3, the DNA is TGTGCCTGGAGTGAGCGCGGCCTAGGGACCGCAGATACGCAGTATTTT. Translation: CAWSERGLGTADTQYF.

CDR3 loop: CASSWGQGNSPLHF. In nucleotides, the CDR3 is TGTGCCAGCAGCTGGGGACAGGGGAATTCACCCCTCCACTTT. The chain combines TRBV7-9 with TRBJ1-6; TRBD1 agrees at 10 bases. After removal of 4 bases from V and 7 bases from J, the junction contained 1 base not matched to a gene. The germline gives CDR1 SEHNR, CDR2 FQNEAQ (reference sequence). The CDR3 has 14 residues.

The V gene is TRBV4-1, the J gene TRBJ2-7; no definite D call. The V end lost 0 bases, the J end lost 2 bases, and 8 bases lay between the germline ends. Germline V gene lookup returns CDR1 MGHRA and CDR2 YSYEKL. The CDR3 has 14 residues. The CDR3 is CASSQDGSPYEQYF. The CDR3 DNA follows: TGCGCCAGCAGCCAAGATGGGTCCCCCTACGAGCAGTACTTC.

V gene TRBV14 combines with J gene TRBJ2-7, with 8 bases aligning to TRBD1. Per the germline V gene, CDR1 is SGHDN and CDR2 is FVKESK. After removal of 4 bases from V and 1 base from J, the junction contained 6 bases not matched to a gene. The CDR3 sequence is 15 residues long. The CDR3 coding sequence is TGTGCCAGCAGCCCACCAGGGGGCCCATCCTACGAGCAGTACTTC. As protein: CASSPPGGPSYEQYF.

The CDR3 region has the DNA TGTGCCAGCAGCCAAGAGTGGGAGCCCGTCTACGAGCAGTACTTC. Amino acids: CASSQEWEPVYEQYF. The chain employs TRBV4-2 and TRBJ2-7, with D perhaps matching TRBD2 (5 bases). The CDR3 is 15 amino acids. The germline CDR1 and CDR2 sequences are LGHNA and YNFKEQ. The V gene lost 0 bases and the J gene lost 3 bases, with 12 bases spanning the gap.

V is TRBV20-1 and J is TRBJ2-7; the match to TRBD1 covers 8 bases. The CDR3 has 15 residues. Germline CDR1 and CDR2: DFQATT and SNEGSKA (reference sequence). V dropped 1 base and J dropped 3; count of bases not matched to a gene: 8. CDR3 loop: CSARGQGAHYYEQYF. In nucleotides, the CDR3 is TGCAGTGCTAGAGGGCAGGGGGCCCACTACTACGAGCAGTACTTC.

This sequence joins TRBV13 and TRBJ2-1; maybe TRBD1 (5 bases). Trimming shortened V by 6 bases and J by 5 bases, and 29 bases separated the two germline ends. The CDR3 sequence is 19 residues long. Germline V gene sequence: CDR1 PRHDT, CDR2 FYEKMQ (reference sequence). CDR3 DNA sequence: TGTGCCAGCAGATCTGCTGGGTCCACCTATACCCTGGGGCACAATGAGCAGTTCTTC. As protein: CASRSAGSTYTLGHNEQFF.

This chain joins TRBV30 and TRBJ1-2; D is possibly TRBD1 (6 bases). V lost 0 bases to trimming and J lost 4 bases, with 12 bases between them. In germline, CDR1 is GTSNPN, CDR2 SVGIG (reference sequence). This CDR3 is 14 amino acids long. The DNA for the CDR3 is TGTGCCTGGAGTGTAGGGGACAACTTCTATGGCTACACCTTC. Protein: CAWSVGDNFYGYTF.